This record covers a single TCR beta chain. This sample stems from a study of blood T cell repertoires in COVID-19. The CDR3 is 15 amino acids. Trimming at V came to 5 bases and at J to 7 bases, leaving 9 bases not matched to a gene. Germline CDR1 and CDR2: SGHTA and FQGTGA. Clones were sequenced by immunoSEQ multiplex PCR, and TCRdb holds only the in-frame ones, with some missing. Of some 400,000 clones listed, roughly 90% are singletons. This clonotype was obtained from a woman in her twenties or thirties who had recovered from COVID-19. The chain recombines TRBV7-3 with TRBJ2-1, with TRBD2 matching 9 bases. The sequenced sample consisted of PBMCs or T cells enriched from blood (not recorded which). The CDR3 reads CASSQDGTSLNEQFF. In nucleotides, the CDR3 is TGTGCCAGCAGCCAGGACGGGACTAGCTTAAATGAGCAGTTCTTC.